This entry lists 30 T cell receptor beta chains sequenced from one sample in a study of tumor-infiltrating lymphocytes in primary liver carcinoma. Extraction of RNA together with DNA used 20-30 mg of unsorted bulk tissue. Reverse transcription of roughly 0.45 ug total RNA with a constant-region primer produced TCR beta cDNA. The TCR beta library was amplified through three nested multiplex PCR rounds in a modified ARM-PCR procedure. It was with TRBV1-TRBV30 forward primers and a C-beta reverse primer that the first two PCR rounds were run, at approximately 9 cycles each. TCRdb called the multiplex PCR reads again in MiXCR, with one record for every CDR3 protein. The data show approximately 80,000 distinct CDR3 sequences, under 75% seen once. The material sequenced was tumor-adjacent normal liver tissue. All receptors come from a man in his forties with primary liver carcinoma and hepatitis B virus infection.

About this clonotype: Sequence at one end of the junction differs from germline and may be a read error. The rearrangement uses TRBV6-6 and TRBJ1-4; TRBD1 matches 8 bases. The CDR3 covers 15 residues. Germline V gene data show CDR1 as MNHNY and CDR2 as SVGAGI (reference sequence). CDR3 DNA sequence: TGTGCCAGCAGTTCCTCCCGACAGGGGAATGAAAAACTGTTCTTT. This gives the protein CASSSSRQGNEKLFF.

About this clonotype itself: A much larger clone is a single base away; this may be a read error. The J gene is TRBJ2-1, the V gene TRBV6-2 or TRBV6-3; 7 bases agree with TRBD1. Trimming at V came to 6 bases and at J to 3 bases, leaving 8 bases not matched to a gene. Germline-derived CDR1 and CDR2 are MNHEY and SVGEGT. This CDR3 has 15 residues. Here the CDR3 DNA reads TGTGCCAGCAGCTTACTCAACAGGGGCTACAATGAGCAGTTCTTC. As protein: CASSLLNRGYNEQFF.

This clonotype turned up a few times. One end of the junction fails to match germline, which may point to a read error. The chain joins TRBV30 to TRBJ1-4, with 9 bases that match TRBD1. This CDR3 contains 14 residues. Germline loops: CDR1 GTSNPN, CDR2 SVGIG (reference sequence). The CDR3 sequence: CVWSRTGDGEKLFF. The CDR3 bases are TGTGTCTGGAGCAGGACAGGGGACGGTGAAAAACTGTTTTTT. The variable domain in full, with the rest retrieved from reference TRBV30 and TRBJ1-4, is SQTIHQWPATLVQPVGSPLSLECTVEGTSNPNLYWYRQAAGRGLQLLFYSVGIGQISSEVPQNLSASRPQDRQFILSSKKLLLSDSGFYLCVWSRTGDGEKLFFGSGTQLSVL.

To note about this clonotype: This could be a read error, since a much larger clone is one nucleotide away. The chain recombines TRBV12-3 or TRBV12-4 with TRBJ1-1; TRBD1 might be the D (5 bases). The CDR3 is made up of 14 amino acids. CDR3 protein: CVSSIGTGGTEAFF. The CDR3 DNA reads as TGTGTCAGCAGTATCGGGACCGGGGGGACTGAAGCTTTCTTT.

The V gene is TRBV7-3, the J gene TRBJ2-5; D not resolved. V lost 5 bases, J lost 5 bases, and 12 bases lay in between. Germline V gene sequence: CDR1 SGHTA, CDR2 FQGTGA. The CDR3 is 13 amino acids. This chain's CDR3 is CASSPRLGETQYF. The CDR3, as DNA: TGTGCCAGCAGCCCGCGGCTAGGCGAGACCCAGTACTTC.

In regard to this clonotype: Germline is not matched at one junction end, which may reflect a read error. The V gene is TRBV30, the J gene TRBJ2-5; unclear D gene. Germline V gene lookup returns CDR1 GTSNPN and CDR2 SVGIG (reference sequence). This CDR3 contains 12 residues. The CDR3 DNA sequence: TGCGCCTGGAGTGAGATGAGGGAGACCCAGTACTTC. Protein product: CAWSEMRETQYF.

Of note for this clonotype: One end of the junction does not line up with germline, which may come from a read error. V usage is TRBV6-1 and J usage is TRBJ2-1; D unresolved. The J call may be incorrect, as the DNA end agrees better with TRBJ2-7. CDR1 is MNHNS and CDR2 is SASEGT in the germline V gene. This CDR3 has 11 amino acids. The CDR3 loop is CASSLLNEQYF. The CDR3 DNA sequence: TGTGCTAGCAGTTTGCTAAATGAGCAGTACTTC.

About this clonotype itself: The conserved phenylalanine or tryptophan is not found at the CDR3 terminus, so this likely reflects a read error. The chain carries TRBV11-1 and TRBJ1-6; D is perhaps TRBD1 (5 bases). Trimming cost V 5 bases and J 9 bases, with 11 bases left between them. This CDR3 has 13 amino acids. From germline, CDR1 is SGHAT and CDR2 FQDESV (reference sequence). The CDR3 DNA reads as TGTGCCAGCAGCCGGACATTGGTTTCACCCCTCCACTTA. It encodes CASSRTLVSPLHL.

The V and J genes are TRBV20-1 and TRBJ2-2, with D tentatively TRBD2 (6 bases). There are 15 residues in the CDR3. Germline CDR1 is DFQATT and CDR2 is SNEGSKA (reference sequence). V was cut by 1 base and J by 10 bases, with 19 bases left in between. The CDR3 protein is CSARAGTSRGQELFF. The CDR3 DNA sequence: TGCAGTGCTAGAGCAGGGACTTCACGGGGCCAGGAGCTGTTTTTT.

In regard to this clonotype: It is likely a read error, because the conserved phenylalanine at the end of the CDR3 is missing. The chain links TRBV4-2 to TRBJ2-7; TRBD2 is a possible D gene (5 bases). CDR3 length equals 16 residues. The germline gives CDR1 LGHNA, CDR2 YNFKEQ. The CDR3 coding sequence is TGTGCCAGCAGCCAAGCGGCTAGCTGGGCTTCCTATGAGCAGTACTTA. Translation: CASSQAASWASYEQYL.

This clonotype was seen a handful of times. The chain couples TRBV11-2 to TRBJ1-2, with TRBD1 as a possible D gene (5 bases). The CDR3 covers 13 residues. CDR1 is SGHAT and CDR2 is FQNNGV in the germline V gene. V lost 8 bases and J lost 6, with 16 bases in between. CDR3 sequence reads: CASGGARMNGYTF. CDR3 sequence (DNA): TGTGCCAGCGGTGGGGCAAGGATGAATGGCTACACCTTC.

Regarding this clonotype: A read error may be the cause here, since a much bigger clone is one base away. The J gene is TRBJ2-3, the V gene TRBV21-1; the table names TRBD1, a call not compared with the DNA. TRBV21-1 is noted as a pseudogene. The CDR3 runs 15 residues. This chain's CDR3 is CDRSRGKTSTDTQYF. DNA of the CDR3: TGTGACAGGTCCCGCGGGAAGACTAGCACAGATACGCAGTATTTT.

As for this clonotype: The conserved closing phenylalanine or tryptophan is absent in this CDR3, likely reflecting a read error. CDR3 residues: CSARANRNYNEQFS. DNA for the CDR3: TGCAGTGCTAGAGCGAACAGGAACTACAATGAGCAGTTCTCC. This rearrangement joins TRBV20-1 to TRBJ2-1; possibly TRBD1 for D (5 bases). V gave up 1 base and J gave up 3 bases, with 10 bases separating them. The CDR3 is 14 residues long. Germline V gene sequence: CDR1 DFQATT, CDR2 SNEGSKA (reference sequence).

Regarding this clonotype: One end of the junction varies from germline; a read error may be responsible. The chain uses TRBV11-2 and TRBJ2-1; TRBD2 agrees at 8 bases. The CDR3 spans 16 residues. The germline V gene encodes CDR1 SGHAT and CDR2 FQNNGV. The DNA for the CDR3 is TGTACCAGCAGCTTAACCGGGACTAGTGGGGACGATGAGCAGTTCTTC. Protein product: CTSSLTGTSGDDEQFF. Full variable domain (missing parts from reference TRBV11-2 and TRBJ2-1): EAGVAQSPRYKIIEKRQSVAFWCNPISGHATLYWYQQILGQGPKLLIQFQNNGVVDDSQLPKDRFSAERLKGVDSTLKIQPAKLEDSAVYLCTSSLTGTSGDDEQFFGPGTRLTVL.

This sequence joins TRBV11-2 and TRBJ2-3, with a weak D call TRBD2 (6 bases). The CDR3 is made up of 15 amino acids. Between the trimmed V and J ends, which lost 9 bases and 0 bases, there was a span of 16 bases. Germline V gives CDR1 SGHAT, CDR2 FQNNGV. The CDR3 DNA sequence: TGTGCCAGAGGTTTCTACGGGGGTAGCACAGATACGCAGTATTTT. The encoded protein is CARGFYGGSTDTQYF.

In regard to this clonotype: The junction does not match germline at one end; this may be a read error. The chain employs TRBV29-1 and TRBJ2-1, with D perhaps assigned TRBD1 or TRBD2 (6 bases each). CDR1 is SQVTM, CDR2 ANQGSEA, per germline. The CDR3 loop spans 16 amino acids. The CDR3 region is CSVEWGASSGRTQQFF. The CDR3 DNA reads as TGTAGCGTTGAATGGGGGGCGTCTAGTGGGAGGACTCAGCAGTTCTTC.

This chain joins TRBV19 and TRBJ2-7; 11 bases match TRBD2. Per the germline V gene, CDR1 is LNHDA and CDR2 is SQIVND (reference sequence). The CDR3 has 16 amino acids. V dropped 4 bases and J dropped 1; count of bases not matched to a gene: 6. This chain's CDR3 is CASSTSLAGVSYEQYF. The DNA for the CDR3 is TGTGCCAGTAGTACCTCACTAGCGGGAGTTTCCTACGAGCAGTACTTC.

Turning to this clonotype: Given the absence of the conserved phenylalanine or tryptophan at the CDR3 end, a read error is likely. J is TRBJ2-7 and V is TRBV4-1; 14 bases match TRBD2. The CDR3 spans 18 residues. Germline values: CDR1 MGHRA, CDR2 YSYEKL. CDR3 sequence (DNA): TGCGCCAGCAACCAAATACCCGGACTAGCGGGAGGAGGTGACGAGCAGTACTTA. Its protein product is CASNQIPGLAGGGDEQYL.

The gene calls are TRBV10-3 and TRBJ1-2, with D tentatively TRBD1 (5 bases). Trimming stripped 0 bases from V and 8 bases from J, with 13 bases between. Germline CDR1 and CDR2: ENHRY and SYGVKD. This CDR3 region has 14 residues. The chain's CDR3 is CAISESVGQSGYTF. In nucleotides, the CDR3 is TGTGCCATCAGTGAGTCGGTGGGGCAATCCGGCTACACCTTC.

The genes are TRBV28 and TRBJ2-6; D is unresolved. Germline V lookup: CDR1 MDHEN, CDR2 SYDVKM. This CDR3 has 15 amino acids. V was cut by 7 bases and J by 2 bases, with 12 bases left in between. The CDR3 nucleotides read TGTGCCAGCACTCTATCCAGCCCTGGGGCCAACGTCCTGACTTTC. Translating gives CASTLSSPGANVLTF.

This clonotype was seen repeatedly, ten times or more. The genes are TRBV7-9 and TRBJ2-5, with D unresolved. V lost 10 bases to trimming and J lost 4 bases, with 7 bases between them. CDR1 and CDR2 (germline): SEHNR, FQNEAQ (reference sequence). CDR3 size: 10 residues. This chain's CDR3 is CATSRETQYF. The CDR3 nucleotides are TGTGCCACCTCACGAGAGACCCAGTACTTC.

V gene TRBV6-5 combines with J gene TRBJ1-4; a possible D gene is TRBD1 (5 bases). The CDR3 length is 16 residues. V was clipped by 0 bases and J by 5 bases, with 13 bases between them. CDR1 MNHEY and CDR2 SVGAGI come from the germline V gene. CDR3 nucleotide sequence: TGTGCCAGCAGTTACTCGTCCGGGACGTCAAATGAAAAACTGTTTTTT. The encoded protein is CASSYSSGTSNEKLFF.

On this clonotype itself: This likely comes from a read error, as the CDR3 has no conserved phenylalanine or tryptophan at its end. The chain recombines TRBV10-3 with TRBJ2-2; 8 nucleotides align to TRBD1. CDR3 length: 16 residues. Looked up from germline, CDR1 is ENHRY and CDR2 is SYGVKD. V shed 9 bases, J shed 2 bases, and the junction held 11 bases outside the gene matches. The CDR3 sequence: CAIESVTGANTGELFL. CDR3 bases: TGTGCCATTGAATCCGTGACAGGGGCAAACACCGGGGAGCTGTTTTTG.

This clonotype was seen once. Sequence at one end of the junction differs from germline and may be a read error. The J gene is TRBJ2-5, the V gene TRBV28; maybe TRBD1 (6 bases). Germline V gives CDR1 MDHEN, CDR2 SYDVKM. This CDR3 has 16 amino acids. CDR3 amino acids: CANSFPLQGMGETQYF. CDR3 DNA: TGCGCTAACAGTTTTCCCCTCCAGGGGATGGGAGAGACCCAGTACTTC. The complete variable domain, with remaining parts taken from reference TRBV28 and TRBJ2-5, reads DVKVTQSSRYLVKRTGEKVFLECVQDMDHENMFWYRQDPGLGLRLIYFSYDVKMKEKGDIPEGYSVSREKKERFSLILESASTNQTSMYLCANSFPLQGMGETQYFGPGTRLLVL.

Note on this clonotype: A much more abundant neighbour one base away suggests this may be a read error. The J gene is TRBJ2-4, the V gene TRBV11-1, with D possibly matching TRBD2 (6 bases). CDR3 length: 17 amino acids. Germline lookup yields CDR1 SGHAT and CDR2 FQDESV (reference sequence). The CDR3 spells CISSFPGTCGTKNIQYF. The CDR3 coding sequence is TGTATCAGCAGCTTTCCCGGGACTTGCGGGACTAAAAACATTCAGTACTTC.

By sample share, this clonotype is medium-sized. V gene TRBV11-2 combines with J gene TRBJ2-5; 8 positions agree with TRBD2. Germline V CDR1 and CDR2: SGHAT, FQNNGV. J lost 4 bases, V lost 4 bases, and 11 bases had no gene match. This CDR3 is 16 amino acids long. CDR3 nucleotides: TGTGCCAGCAGCTCCGAATTTAGCGGGATGGGAGAGACCCAGTACTTC. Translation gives CASSSEFSGMGETQYF.

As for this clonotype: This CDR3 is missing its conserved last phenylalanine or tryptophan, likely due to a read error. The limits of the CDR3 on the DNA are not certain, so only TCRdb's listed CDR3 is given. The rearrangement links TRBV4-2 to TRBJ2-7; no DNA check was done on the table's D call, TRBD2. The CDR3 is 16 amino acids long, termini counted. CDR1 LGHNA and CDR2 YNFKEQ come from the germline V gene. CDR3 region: CANSQAASGVSYEQYL.

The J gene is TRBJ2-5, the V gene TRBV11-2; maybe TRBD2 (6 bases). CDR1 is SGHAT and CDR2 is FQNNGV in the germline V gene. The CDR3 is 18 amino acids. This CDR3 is CTSSLDPWSSRRGETQYF. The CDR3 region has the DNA TGTACTAGCAGCTTAGATCCGTGGTCTAGTAGGAGAGGAGAGACCCAGTACTTC.

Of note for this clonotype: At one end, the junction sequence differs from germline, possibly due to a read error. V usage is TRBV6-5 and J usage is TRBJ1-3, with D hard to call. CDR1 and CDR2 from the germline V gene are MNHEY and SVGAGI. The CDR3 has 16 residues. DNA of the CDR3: TGTGCCGGCAGTTACTCGAGGCCGAGCTCTGGAAACAGCATATATTTT. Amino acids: CAGSYSRPSSGNSIYF.

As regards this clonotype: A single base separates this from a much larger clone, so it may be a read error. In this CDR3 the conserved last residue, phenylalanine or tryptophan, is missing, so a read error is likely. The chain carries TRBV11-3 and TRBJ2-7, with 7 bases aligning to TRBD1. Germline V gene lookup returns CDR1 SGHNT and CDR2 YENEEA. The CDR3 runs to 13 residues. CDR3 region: CASSVGQSCEQYL. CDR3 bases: TGTGCCAGCAGCGTGGGACAGTCCTGCGAGCAGTACCTC.